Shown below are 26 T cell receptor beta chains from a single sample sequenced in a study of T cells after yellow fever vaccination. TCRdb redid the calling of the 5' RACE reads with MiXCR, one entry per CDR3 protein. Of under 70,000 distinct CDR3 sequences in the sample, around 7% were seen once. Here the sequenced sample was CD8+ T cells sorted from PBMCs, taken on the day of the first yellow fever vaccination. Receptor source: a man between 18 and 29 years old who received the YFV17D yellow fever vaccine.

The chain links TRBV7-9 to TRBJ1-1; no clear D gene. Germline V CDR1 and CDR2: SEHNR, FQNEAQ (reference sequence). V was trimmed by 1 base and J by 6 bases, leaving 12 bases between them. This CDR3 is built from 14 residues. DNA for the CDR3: TGTGCCAGCAGCTTAGACTTCATGGAGGCTGAAGCTTTCTTT. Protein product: CASSLDFMEAEAFF.

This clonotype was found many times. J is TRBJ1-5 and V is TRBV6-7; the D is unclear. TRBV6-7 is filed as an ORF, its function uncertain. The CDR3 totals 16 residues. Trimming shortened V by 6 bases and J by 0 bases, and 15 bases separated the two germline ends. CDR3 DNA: TGTGCCAGCAGGAGACCGCTACCTTATAGCAATCAGCCCCAGCATTTT. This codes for CASRRPLPYSNQPQHF.

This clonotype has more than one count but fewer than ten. The CDR3 sequence: CASSQRTVGYEQYF. In DNA form, the CDR3 reads TGCGCCAGCAGCCAAAGGACCGTCGGGTACGAGCAGTACTTC. The genes are TRBV4-1 and TRBJ2-7, with D hard to call. CDR3 length: 14 amino acids. Deletions cut 2 bases from V and 4 bases from J, with 12 bases between. Germline V gives CDR1 MGHRA, CDR2 YSYEKL.

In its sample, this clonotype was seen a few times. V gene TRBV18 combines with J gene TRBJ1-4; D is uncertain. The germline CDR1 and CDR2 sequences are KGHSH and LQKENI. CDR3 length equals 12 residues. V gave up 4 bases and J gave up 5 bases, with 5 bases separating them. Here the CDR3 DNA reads TGTGCCAGCTCACACGGAAATGAAAAACTGTTTTTT. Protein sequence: CASSHGNEKLFF.

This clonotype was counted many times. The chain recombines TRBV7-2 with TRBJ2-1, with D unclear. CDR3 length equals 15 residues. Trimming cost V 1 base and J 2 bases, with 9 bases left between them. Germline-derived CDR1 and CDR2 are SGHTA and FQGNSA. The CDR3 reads CASSLVAGTYNEQFF. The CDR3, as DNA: TGTGCCAGCAGCTTAGTAGCAGGAACCTACAATGAGCAGTTCTTC.

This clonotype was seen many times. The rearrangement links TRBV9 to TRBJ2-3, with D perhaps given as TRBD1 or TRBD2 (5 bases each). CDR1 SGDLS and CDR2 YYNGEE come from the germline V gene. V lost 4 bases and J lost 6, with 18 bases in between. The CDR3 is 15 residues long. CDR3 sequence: CASSYRDPLFDTQYF. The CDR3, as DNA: TGTGCCAGCAGCTACCGGGACCCCCTCTTTGATACGCAGTATTTT.

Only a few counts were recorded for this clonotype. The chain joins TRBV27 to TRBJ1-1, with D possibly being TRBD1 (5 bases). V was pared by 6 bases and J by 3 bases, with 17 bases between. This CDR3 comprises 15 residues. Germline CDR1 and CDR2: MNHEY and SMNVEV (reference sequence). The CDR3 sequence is CASSWVRGQDTEAFF. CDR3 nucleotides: TGTGCCAGCAGCTGGGTTAGGGGCCAGGACACTGAAGCTTTCTTT.

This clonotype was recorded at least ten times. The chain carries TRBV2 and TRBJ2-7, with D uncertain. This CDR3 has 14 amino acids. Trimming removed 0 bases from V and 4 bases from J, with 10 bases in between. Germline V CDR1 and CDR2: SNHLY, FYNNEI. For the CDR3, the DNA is TGTGCCAGCAGTGAAGCGCCGGGCAGGTACGAGCAGTACGTC. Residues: CASSEAPGRYEQYV.

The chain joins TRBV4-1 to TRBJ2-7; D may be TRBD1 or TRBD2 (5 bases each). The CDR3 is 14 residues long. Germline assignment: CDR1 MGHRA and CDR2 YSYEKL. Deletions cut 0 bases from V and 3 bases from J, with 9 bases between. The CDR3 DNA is TGCGCCAGCAGCCAAGACAATGGGGGCTACGAGCAGTACGTC. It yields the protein CASSQDNGGYEQYV.

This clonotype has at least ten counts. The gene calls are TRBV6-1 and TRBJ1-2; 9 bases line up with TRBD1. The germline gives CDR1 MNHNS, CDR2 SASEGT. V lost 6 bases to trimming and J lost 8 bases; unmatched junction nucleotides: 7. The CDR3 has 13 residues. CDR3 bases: TGTGCCAGCAGACCGGGACAGGGAACGGGCTACACCTTC. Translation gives CASRPGQGTGYTF.

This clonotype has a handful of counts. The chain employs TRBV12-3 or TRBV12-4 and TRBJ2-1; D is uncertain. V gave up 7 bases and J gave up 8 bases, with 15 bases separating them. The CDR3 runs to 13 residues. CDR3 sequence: CASNLGGSDEQFF. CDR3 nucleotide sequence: TGTGCCAGCAACCTGGGTGGGTCGGATGAGCAGTTCTTC.

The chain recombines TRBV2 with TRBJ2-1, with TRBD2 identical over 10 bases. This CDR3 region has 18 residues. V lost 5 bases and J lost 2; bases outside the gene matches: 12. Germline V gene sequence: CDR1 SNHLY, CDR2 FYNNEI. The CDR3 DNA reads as TGTGCCAGCAGTTTAAAGGTCCTAGCGGGGGCTGCCTACAATGAGCAGTTCTTC. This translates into CASSLKVLAGAAYNEQFF.

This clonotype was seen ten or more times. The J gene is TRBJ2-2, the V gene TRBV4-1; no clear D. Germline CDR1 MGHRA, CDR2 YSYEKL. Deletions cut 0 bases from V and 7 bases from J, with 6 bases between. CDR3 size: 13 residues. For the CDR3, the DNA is TGCGCCAGCAGCCAAGACCCAGGCGGGGAGCTGTTTTTT. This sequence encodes CASSQDPGGELFF.

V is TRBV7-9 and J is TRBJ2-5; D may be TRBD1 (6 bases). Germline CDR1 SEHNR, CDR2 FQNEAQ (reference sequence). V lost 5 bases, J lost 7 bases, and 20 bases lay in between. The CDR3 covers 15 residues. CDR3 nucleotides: TGTGCCAGCAGCATATCGCAGGGGACCTATTCGACCCAGTACTTC. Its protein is CASSISQGTYSTQYF.

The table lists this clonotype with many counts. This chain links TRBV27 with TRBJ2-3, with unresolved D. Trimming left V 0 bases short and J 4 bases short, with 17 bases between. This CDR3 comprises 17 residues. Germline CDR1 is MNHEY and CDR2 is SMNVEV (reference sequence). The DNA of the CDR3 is TGTGCCAGCAGTTTATCGTCTAGTCTGCCCCCTCCAGATACGCAGTATTTT. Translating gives CASSLSSSLPPPDTQYF.

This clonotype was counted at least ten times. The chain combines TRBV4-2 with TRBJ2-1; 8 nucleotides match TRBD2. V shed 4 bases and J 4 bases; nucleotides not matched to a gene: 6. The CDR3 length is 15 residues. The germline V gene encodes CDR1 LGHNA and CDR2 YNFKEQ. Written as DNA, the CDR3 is TGTGCCAGCAGCCGAGCGGGGGAACCTTACAATGAGCAGTTCTTC. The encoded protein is CASSRAGEPYNEQFF.

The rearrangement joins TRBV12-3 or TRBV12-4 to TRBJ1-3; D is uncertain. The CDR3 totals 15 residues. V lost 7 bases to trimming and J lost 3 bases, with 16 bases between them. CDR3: CASTPSRPDGNTIYF. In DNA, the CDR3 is TGTGCCAGCACCCCCTCGCGGCCAGATGGAAACACCATATATTTT.

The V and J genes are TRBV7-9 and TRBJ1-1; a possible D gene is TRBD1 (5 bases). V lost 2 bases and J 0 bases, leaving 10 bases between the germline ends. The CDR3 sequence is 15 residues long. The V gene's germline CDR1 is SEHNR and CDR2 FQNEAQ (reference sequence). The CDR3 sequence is CASSLRGRLNTEAFF. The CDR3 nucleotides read TGTGCCAGCAGCTTAAGGGGCCGATTGAACACTGAAGCTTTCTTT.

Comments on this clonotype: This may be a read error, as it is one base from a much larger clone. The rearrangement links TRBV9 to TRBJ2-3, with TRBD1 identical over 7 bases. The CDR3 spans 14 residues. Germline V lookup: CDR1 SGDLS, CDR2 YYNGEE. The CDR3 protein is CASSPVGGTGTQYF. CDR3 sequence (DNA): TGTGCCAGCAGCCCGGTAGGGGGCACAGGTACGCAGTATTTT.

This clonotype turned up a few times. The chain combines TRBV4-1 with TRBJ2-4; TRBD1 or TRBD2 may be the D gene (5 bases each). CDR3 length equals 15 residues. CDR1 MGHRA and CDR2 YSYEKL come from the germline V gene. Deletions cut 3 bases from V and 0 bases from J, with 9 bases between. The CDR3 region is CASSQGESAKNIQYF. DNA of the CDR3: TGCGCCAGCAGCCAGGGGGAGTCAGCCAAAAACATTCAGTACTTC.

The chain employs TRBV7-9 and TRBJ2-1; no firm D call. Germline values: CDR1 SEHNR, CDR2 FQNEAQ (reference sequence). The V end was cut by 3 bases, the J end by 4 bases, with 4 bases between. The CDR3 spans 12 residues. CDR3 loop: CASSFLYNEQFF. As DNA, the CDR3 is TGTGCCAGCAGCTTTTTGTACAATGAGCAGTTCTTC.

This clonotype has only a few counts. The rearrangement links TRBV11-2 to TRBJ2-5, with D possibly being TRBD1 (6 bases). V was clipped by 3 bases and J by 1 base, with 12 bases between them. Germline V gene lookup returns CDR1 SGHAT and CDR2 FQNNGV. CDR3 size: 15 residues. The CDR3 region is CASSLWDTSQETQYF. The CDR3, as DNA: TGTGCCAGCAGCTTGTGGGACACGAGCCAAGAGACCCAGTACTTC.

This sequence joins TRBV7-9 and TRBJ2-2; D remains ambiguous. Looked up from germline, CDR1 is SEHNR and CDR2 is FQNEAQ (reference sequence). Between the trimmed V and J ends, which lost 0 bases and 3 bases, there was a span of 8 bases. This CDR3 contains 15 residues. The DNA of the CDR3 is TGTGCCAGCAGCTTAGCATACGTCGACACCGGGGAGCTGTTTTTT. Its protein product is CASSLAYVDTGELFF. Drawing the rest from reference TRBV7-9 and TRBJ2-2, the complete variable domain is DTGVSQNPRHKITKRGQNVTFRCDPISEHNRLYWYRQTLGQGPEFLTYFQNEAQLEKSRLLSDRFSAERPKGSFSTLEIQRTEQGDSAMYLCASSLAYVDTGELFFGEGSRLTVL.

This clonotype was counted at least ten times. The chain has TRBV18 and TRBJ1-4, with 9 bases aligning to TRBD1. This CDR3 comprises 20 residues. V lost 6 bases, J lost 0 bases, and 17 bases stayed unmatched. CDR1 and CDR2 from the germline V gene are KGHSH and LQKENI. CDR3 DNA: TGTGCCAGCTCTCTTACCGGGACAGGGATTTATGTCTCAACTAATGAAAAACTGTTTTTT. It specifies CASSLTGTGIYVSTNEKLFF.

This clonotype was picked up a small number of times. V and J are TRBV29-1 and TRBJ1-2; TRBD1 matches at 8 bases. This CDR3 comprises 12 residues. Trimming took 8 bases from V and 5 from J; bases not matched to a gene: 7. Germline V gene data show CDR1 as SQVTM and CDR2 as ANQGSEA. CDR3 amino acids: CSSRDRNYGYTF. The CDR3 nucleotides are TGCAGCTCCCGGGACAGGAATTATGGCTACACCTTC.

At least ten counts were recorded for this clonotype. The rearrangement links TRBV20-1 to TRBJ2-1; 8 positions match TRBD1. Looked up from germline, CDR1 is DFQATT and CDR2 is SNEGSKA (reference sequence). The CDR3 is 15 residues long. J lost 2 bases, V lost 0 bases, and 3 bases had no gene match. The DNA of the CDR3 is TGCAGTGCTAGAGATCGACAGGGGCCCTACAATGAGCAGTTCTTC. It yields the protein CSARDRQGPYNEQFF.